This paragraph covers one T cell receptor (beta chain) sequence. Antigen specificity is unknown. The V end lost 4 bases, the J end lost 7 bases, and 11 bases lay between the germline ends. CDR1 and CDR2 (germline): SGHTS, YDEGEE. The CDR3 runs 13 residues. The assay was immunoSEQ multiplex PCR, and TCRdb's table has in-frame clones only and misses some. Of approximately 100,000 clones listed, 75% to 90% are singletons. Each patient's relapse followed autologous stem cell transplantation, and brentuximab vedotin exposure varied. These data originate in a study of PD-1 blockade in classical Hodgkin lymphoma. Study-wide points: Before treatment, TCR diversity in newly diagnosed patients was reportedly lower than in healthy donors. Prior to therapy, complete responders displayed diversity much like that of newly diagnosed patients.

The specimen comprised peripheral blood mononuclear cells (PBMCs), sampled before the second cycle of nivolumab. The genes are TRBV5-8 and TRBJ1-4; D is uncertain. This clonotype originated in a human donor with classical Hodgkin lymphoma. CDR3: CASSVREAEKLFF. The CDR3 nucleotides read TGTGCCAGCAGCGTCCGGGAGGCTGAAAAACTGTTTTTT.